A single sample is the source of the 28 T cell receptor beta chains below, sequenced in a study of PD-1 blockade in classical Hodgkin lymphoma. Time point of the sample: cycle 4 day 1 (C4D1), after more than 5 weeks of nivolumab. Every one of the patients relapsed after autologous stem cell transplantation (brentuximab vedotin exposure was variable). The study purified CD4+ T cells from thawed PBMCs using magnetic negative selection. TCRdb's copy holds only in-frame clones and misses some; the assay was immunoSEQ multiplex PCR. In the table there are about 28,000 clones, 65% to 80% of which are singletons. The input for sequencing was CD4+ T cells from blood, taken before the fourth cycle of nivolumab. The receptors come from a human donor with classical Hodgkin lymphoma.

This clone has just one count. The chain combines TRBV7-2 with TRBJ2-3; 15 bases fit TRBD2. Germline loops: CDR1 SGHTA, CDR2 FQGNSA. V lost 2 bases, J lost 0 bases, and 3 bases stayed unmatched. The CDR3 runs to 18 residues. The CDR3 loop reads CASSLKGLAGGSTDTQYF. The CDR3 nucleotides read TGTGCCAGCAGCTTAAAGGGACTAGCGGGAGGAAGCACAGATACGCAGTATTTT.

The gene calls are TRBV6-1 and TRBJ2-7, with a weak D call TRBD1 (6 bases). V shed 7 bases and J shed 6 bases, with 19 bases lying between them. This CDR3 comprises 14 residues. The germline V gene encodes CDR1 MNHNS and CDR2 SASEGT. The DNA for the CDR3 is TGTGCCAGCATAAAACAGGGTTTTTTAGGCGAGCAGTACTTC. This encodes CASIKQGFLGEQYF.

V is TRBV18 and J is TRBJ1-5, with D perhaps TRBD1 (5 bases). CDR3 size: 14 residues. Between the trimmed V and J ends, which lost 6 bases and 1 base, there was a span of 10 bases. Germline CDR1 and CDR2: KGHSH and LQKENI. Written as DNA, the CDR3 is TGTGCCAGCTCCCGAGAGGGGAGCAATCAGCCCCAGCATTTT. Translating gives CASSREGSNQPQHF.

V usage is TRBV25-1 and J usage is TRBJ2-3; D may correspond to TRBD1 or TRBD2 (5 bases each). The germline gives CDR1 MGHDK, CDR2 SYGVNS. The CDR3 consists of 14 residues. The V gene lost 4 bases and the J gene lost 1 base, with 9 bases spanning the gap. The CDR3 spells CASSGRGGTDTQYF. For the CDR3, the DNA is TGTGCCAGCAGTGGAAGAGGGGGCACAGATACGCAGTATTTT.

The rearrangement links TRBV7-9 to TRBJ1-6; the D gene is possibly TRBD1 (5 bases). Germline V gene lookup returns CDR1 SEHNR and CDR2 FQNEAQ (reference sequence). V was pared by 5 bases and J by 8 bases, with 13 bases between. The CDR3 is 14 residues long. Here the CDR3 reads CASSLGQDYSPLHF. CDR3 coding DNA: TGTGCCAGCAGCCTAGGACAAGACTATTCACCCCTCCACTTT.

The chain joins TRBV9 to TRBJ1-1, with D uncertain. This CDR3 has 15 amino acids. Trimming shortened V by 3 bases and J by 4 bases, and 16 bases separated the two germline ends. Germline loops: CDR1 SGDLS, CDR2 YYNGEE. The CDR3 region has the DNA TGTGCCAGCAGCGGGGTAATTGAGTATGCCACTGAAGCTTTCTTT. Its translation is CASSGVIEYATEAFF. The entire variable domain, with the rest obtained from reference TRBV9 and TRBJ1-1, is as follows: DSGVTQTPKHLITATGQRVTLRCSPRSGDLSVYWYQQSLDQGLQFLIQYYNGEERAKGNILERFSAQQFPDLHSELNLSSLELGDSALYFCASSGVIEYATEAFFGQGTRLTVV.

The V call is TRBV5-8, the J call TRBJ1-1, with a possible D match to TRBD1 (6 bases). CDR1 and CDR2 from the germline V gene are SGHTS and YDEGEE. The length of the CDR3 is 15 residues. Trimming removed 2 bases at V and 0 bases at J, with 11 bases between. The CDR3 DNA reads as TGTGCCAGCAGCTTTAACAGGGCGGTGAACACTGAAGCTTTCTTT. It codes for CASSFNRAVNTEAFF.

The J gene is TRBJ1-4, the V gene TRBV7-8; D gene unclear. V shed 4 bases and J shed 1 base, with 7 bases lying between them. The germline V gene has CDR1 SGHVS and CDR2 FQNEAQ. The CDR3 covers 14 residues. The CDR3, as DNA: TGTGCCAGCAGCTCGGGGAGAACTAATGAAAAACTGTTTTTT. Its translation is CASSSGRTNEKLFF.

This clone was recorded a few times. The chain uses TRBV7-9 and TRBJ2-1, with 14 positions matching TRBD2. Trimming cost V 1 base and J 5 bases; bases outside gene matches: 1. The CDR3 is made up of 16 amino acids. The germline gives CDR1 SEHNR, CDR2 FQNEAQ (reference sequence). The CDR3 reads CASSLVGLAGDNEQFF. CDR3 nucleotides: TGTGCCAGCAGCTTAGTGGGACTAGCGGGAGACAATGAGCAGTTCTTC.

This chain joins TRBV18 and TRBJ2-5, with a possible D match to TRBD1 (6 bases). In germline, CDR1 is KGHSH, CDR2 LQKENI. The CDR3 has 14 amino acids. V lost 3 bases to trimming and J lost 0 bases, with 8 bases between them. The CDR3 here is CASSPGADQETQYF. The CDR3 nucleotides are TGTGCCAGCTCACCGGGGGCAGACCAAGAGACCCAGTACTTC.

The chain employs TRBV19 and TRBJ2-7; 7 positions agree with TRBD1. The CDR3 totals 17 residues. V shed 1 base and J 3 bases; nucleotides not matched to a gene: 12. CDR1 and CDR2 (germline): LNHDA, SQIVND (reference sequence). As DNA, the CDR3 is TGTGCCAGTAGTATAGCAGGGACAGATTCGGCGATCTACGAGCAGTACTTC. Protein sequence: CASSIAGTDSAIYEQYF. The variable domain in full, with the rest retrieved from reference TRBV19 and TRBJ2-7, is DGGITQSPKYLFRKEGQNVTLSCEQNLNHDAMYWYRQDPGQGLRLIYYSQIVNDFQKGDIAEGYSVSREKKESFPLTVTSAQKNPTAFYLCASSIAGTDSAIYEQYFGPGTRLTVT.

The V gene is TRBV7-9, the J gene TRBJ2-5; the match to TRBD2 covers 16 bases. The CDR3 has 18 residues. Trimming cost V 5 bases and J 5 bases; bases outside gene matches: 11. Germline CDR1 SEHNR, CDR2 FQNEAQ (reference sequence). The CDR3 sequence is CASSLGTSGRGPMETQYF. In DNA form, the CDR3 reads TGTGCCAGCAGCCTCGGGACTAGCGGGAGGGGGCCCATGGAGACCCAGTACTTC.

The chain links TRBV9 to TRBJ1-1; 8 bases fit TRBD1. J lost 5 bases, V lost 3 bases, and 12 bases had no gene match. Germline CDR1 and CDR2: SGDLS and YYNGEE. The CDR3 is 16 residues long. CDR3 residues: CASSAIGQGRWTEAFF. The DNA of the CDR3 is TGTGCCAGCAGCGCCATCGGACAGGGAAGGTGGACTGAAGCTTTCTTT.

V is TRBV6-5 and J is TRBJ2-5; TRBD1 might be the D (6 bases). Germline CDR1 and CDR2: MNHEY and SVGAGI. The CDR3 is made up of 14 amino acids. The V end lost 5 bases, the J end lost 1 base, and 11 bases lay between the germline ends. CDR3 sequence (DNA): TGTGCCAGCAGTCCTCCAGGGGTCCAAGAGACCCAGTACTTC. Protein sequence: CASSPPGVQETQYF.

The CDR3 DNA reads TGCGCCAGCAGCCCCCAGGGGGGGGAGGGTGAAGCTTTCTTT. It codes for CASSPQGGEGEAFF. The rearrangement links TRBV5-1 to TRBJ1-1; 7 bases fit TRBD1. CDR1 is SGHRS and CDR2 is YFSETQ in the germline V gene. V lost 4 bases, J lost 7 bases, and 10 bases stayed unmatched. The CDR3 is made up of 14 amino acids.

This clone was detected once. This chain connects TRBV4-2 to TRBJ2-3; D unresolved. The CDR3 loop spans 15 amino acids. Germline V CDR1 and CDR2: LGHNA, YNFKEQ. The V end lost 9 bases, the J end lost 4 bases, and 20 bases lay between the germline ends. The CDR3 region has the DNA TGTGCCAGGGGCGGTGGCTCCCGGTGGCCAGATACGCAGTATTTT. Its protein product is CARGGGSRWPDTQYF.

Regarding this clone: This same CDR3 is encoded by further DNA sequences in the sample. The chain uses TRBV30 and TRBJ1-4; 7 nucleotides agree with TRBD1. Germline V gene data show CDR1 as GTSNPN and CDR2 as SVGIG (reference sequence). The CDR3 extends over 15 amino acids. V was clipped by 0 bases and J by 5 bases; unmatched bases: 6. The DNA for the CDR3 is TGTGCCTGGAGTGTACGGCTACAGGGGAATGAAAAACTGTTTTTT. Protein product: CAWSVRLQGNEKLFF.

This clone appeared a few times. This rearrangement joins TRBV27 to TRBJ2-5; no definite D call. Trimming shortened V by 5 bases and J by 5 bases, and 15 bases separated the two germline ends. Germline V CDR1 and CDR2: MNHEY, SMNVEV (reference sequence). CDR3 length equals 14 residues. The CDR3 loop is CASSPRAEVETQYF. CDR3 sequence (DNA): TGTGCCAGCAGTCCCCGGGCCGAGGTGGAGACCCAGTACTTC.

The chain recombines TRBV4-2 with TRBJ1-2; TRBD1 agrees at 8 bases. Germline assignment: CDR1 LGHNA and CDR2 YNFKEQ. The CDR3 consists of 16 residues. V lost 4 bases to trimming and J lost 4 bases; unmatched junction nucleotides: 11. The CDR3 protein is CASSLPGTGLFYGYTF. The CDR3 DNA is TGTGCCAGCAGCCTCCCGGGGACAGGTTTGTTCTATGGCTACACCTTC.

CDR3 nucleotide sequence: TGTGCTACGAAACTAGCGGGAGGGGGGAATGAGCAGTTCTTC. Protein sequence: CATKLAGGGNEQFF. This rearrangement joins TRBV6-6 to TRBJ2-1; 13 bases match TRBD2. CDR1 and CDR2 from the germline V gene are MNHNY and SVGAGI (reference sequence). The CDR3 length is 14 residues.

The rearrangement links TRBV11-2 to TRBJ1-6; D possibly corresponds to TRBD1 (5 bases). Trimming took off 2 bases at V and 9 bases at J, with 17 bases between the two ends. CDR1 and CDR2 (germline): SGHAT, FQNNGV. The CDR3 consists of 16 residues. This CDR3 is CASSLWGSSGISPLHF. For the CDR3, the DNA is TGTGCCAGCAGCTTATGGGGGTCCTCGGGCATTTCACCCCTCCACTTT.

The rearrangement joins TRBV4-1 to TRBJ2-7; D is perhaps TRBD2 (6 bases). The V end lost 1 base, the J end lost 4 bases, and 17 bases lay between the germline ends. Looked up from germline, CDR1 is MGHRA and CDR2 is YSYEKL. This CDR3 is built from 16 residues. CDR3 coding DNA: TGCGCCAGCAGCCAAGTAACCGGGACTGACTTTTACGAGCAGTACTTC. Residues: CASSQVTGTDFYEQYF.

This chain uses TRBV2 with TRBJ1-4; D call uncertain. Germline V gene sequence: CDR1 SNHLY, CDR2 FYNNEI. V was cut by 0 bases and J by 9 bases, with 11 bases left in between. CDR3 length: 14 amino acids. The CDR3 spells CASSEALAGKKLFF. The CDR3 DNA reads TGTGCCAGCAGTGAAGCGCTGGCGGGAAAAAAACTGTTTTTT.

The DNA of the CDR3 is TGTGCCATCAGTGAGTACGACAGGGATGGCTACACCTTC. Protein sequence: CAISEYDRDGYTF. This chain uses TRBV10-3 with TRBJ1-2; 7 bases map to TRBD1. CDR3 size: 13 residues. Germline CDR1 reads ENHRY; CDR2 reads SYGVKD. The V and J ends lost 1 base and 6 bases, in that order; junction bases with no gene match: 2.

This clone has a handful of counts. The chain joins TRBV4-2 to TRBJ2-7; 10 bases map to TRBD2. From germline, CDR1 is LGHNA and CDR2 YNFKEQ. The V segment lost 0 bases and the J segment 3 bases; nucleotides outside the gene matches: 5. There are 16 residues in the CDR3. The CDR3 coding sequence is TGTGCCAGCAGCCAAGATCGAACTAGCGGGATCTACGAGCAGTACTTC. Protein product: CASSQDRTSGIYEQYF.

This sequence joins TRBV5-1 and TRBJ2-3; 7 nucleotides align to TRBD1. V was pared by 7 bases and J by 0 bases, with 2 bases of the junction left unmatched. The germline V gene has CDR1 SGHRS and CDR2 YFSETQ. The CDR3 runs 13 residues. The CDR3 nucleotides are TGCGCCAGCGGGACAGCCAGCACAGATACGCAGTATTTT. Protein product: CASGTASTDTQYF.

The J gene is TRBJ2-7, the V gene TRBV19, with D possibly matching TRBD1 (5 bases). This CDR3 spans 14 amino acids. Between the trimmed V and J ends, which lost 5 bases and 0 bases, there was a span of 11 bases. Germline-derived CDR1 and CDR2 are LNHDA and SQIVND (reference sequence). The CDR3 coding sequence is TGTGCCAGTAGTTTACGACAGATCTCCTACGAGCAGTACTTC. It is translated as CASSLRQISYEQYF. Variable domain in full (rest from reference TRBV19 and TRBJ2-7): DGGITQSPKYLFRKEGQNVTLSCEQNLNHDAMYWYRQDPGQGLRLIYYSQIVNDFQKGDIAEGYSVSREKKESFPLTVTSAQKNPTAFYLCASSLRQISYEQYFGPGTRLTVT.

This sequence joins TRBV15 and TRBJ1-5, with D unresolved. The germline V gene encodes CDR1 LNHNV and CDR2 YYDKDF (reference sequence). The V end was cut by 1 base, the J end by 6 bases, with 7 bases between. This CDR3 is 13 amino acids long. The CDR3 DNA sequence: TGTGCCACCAGCAGAGGGGGTCCTCAGCCCCAGCATTTT. This translates into CATSRGGPQPQHF.